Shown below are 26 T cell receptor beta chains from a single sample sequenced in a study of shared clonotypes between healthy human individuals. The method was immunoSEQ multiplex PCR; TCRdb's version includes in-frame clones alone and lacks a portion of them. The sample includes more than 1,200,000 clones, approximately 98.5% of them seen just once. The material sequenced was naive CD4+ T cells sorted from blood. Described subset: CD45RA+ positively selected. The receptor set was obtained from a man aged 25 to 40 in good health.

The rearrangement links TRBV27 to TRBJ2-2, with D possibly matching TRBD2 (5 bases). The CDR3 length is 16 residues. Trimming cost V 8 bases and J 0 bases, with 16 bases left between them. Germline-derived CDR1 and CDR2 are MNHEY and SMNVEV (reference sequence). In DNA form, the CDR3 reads TGTGCCAGCGGGAGTTGGCGGAGATCGAACACCGGGGAGCTGTTTTTT. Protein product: CASGSWRRSNTGELFF.

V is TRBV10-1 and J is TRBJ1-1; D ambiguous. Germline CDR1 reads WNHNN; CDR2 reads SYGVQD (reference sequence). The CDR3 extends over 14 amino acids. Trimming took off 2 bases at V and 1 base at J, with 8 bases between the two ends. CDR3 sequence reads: CASSEEGSNTEAFF. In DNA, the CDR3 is TGCGCCAGCAGTGAGGAGGGATCGAACACTGAAGCTTTCTTT.

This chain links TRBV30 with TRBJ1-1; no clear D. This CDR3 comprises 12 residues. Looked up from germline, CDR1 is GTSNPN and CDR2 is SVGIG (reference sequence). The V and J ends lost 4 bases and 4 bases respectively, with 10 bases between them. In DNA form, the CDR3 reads TGTGCCTGGACCTTTTTCGGCACTGAAGCTTTCTTT. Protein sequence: CAWTFFGTEAFF.

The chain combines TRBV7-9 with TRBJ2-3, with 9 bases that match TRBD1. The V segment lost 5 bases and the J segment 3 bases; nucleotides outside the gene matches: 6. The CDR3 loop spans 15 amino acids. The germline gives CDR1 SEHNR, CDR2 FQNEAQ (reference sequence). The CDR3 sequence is CASSRDRVRTDTQYF. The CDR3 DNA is TGTGCCAGCAGCCGGGACAGGGTAAGGACAGATACGCAGTATTTT.

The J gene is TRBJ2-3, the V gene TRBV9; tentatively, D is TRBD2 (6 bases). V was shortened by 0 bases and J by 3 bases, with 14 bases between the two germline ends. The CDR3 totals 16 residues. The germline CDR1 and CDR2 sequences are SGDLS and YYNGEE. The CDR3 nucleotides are TGTGCCAGCAGCGTAGGAATTCCGGGAGCAACAGATACGCAGTATTTT. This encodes CASSVGIPGATDTQYF.

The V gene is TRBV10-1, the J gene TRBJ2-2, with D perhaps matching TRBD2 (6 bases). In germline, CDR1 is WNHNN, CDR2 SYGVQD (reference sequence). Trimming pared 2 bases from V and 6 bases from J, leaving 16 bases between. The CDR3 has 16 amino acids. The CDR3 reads CASSEAQGGIAGELFF. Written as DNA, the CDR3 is TGCGCCAGCAGTGAGGCCCAGGGCGGGATCGCCGGGGAGCTGTTTTTT.

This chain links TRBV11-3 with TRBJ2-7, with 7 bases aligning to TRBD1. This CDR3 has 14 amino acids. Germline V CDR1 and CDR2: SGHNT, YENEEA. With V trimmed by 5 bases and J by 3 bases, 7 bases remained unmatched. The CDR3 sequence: CASSPERDSYEQYF. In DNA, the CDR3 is TGTGCCAGCAGCCCAGAGAGGGACAGCTACGAGCAGTACTTC.

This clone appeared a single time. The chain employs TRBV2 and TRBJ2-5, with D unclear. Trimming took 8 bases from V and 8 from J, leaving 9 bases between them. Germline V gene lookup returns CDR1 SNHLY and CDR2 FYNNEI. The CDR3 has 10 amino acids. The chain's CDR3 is CASLGPTQYF. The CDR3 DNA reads TGTGCCAGCTTAGGTCCTACCCAGTACTTC. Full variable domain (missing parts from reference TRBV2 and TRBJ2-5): EPEVTQTPSHQVTQMGQEVILRCVPISNHLYFYWYRQILGQKVEFLVSFYNNEISEKSEIFDDQFSVERPDGSNFTLKIRSTKLEDSAMYFCASLGPTQYFGPGTRLLVL.

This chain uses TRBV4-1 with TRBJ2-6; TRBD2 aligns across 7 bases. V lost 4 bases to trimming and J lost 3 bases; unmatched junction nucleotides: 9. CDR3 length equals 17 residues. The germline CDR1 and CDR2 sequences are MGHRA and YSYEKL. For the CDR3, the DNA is TGCGCCAGCAGCCCGGCGCTGGGAGGGCATGGGGCCAACGTCCTGACTTTC. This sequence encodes CASSPALGGHGANVLTF.

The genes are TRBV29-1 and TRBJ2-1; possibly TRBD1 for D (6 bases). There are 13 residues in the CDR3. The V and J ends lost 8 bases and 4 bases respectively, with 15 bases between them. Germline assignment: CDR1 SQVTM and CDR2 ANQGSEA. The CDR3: CSCSGALYNEQFF. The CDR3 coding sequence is TGCAGCTGCTCAGGGGCCCTTTACAATGAGCAGTTCTTC.

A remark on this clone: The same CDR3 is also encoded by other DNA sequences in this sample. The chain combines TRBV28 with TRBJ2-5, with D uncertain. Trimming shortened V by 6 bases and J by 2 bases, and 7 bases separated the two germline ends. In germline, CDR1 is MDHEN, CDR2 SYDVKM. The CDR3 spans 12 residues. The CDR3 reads CASRAPQETQYF. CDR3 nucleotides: TGTGCCAGCAGAGCCCCACAAGAGACCCAGTACTTC.

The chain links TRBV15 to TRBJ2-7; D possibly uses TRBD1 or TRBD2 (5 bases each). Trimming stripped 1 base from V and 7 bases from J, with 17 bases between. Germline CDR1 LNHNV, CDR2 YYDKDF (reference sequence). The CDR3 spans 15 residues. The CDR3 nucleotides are TGTGCCACCAGCAGAGCGGGGCAGGGTTTATGGGAGCAGTACTTC. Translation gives CATSRAGQGLWEQYF.

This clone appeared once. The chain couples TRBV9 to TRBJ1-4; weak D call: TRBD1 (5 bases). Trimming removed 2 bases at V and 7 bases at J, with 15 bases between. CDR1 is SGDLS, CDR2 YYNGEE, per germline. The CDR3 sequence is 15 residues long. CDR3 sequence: CASSVQGGVREKLFF. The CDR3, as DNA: TGTGCCAGCAGCGTTCAGGGTGGGGTACGTGAAAAACTGTTTTTT.

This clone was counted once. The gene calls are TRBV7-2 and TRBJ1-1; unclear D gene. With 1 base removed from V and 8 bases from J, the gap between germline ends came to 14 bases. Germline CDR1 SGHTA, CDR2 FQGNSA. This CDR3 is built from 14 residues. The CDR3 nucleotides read TGTGCCAGCAGCTTAGAGCGGGGTAGGGTCGAAGCTTTCTTT. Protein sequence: CASSLERGRVEAFF.

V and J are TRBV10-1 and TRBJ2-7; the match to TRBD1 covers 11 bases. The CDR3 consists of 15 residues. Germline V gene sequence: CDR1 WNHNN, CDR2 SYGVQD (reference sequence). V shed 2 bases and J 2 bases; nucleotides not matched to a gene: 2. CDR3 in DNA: TGCGCCAGCAGTGAGCCGGGACAGGGGGCCTACGAGCAGTACTTC. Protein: CASSEPGQGAYEQYF.

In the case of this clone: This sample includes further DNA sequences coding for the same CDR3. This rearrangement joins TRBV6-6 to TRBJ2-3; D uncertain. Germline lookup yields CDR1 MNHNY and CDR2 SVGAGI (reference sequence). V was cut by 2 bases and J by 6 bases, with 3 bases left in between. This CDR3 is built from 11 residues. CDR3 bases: TGTGCCAGCAGTTACAAGGATACGCAGTATTTT. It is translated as CASSYKDTQYF.

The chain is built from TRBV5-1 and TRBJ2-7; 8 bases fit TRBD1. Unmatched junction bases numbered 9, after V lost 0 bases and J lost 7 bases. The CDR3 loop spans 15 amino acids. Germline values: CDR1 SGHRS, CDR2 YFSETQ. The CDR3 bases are TGCGCCAGCAGCTTGGTTCCGGGACAGGTTGTTGAGCAGTACTTC. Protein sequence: CASSLVPGQVVEQYF.

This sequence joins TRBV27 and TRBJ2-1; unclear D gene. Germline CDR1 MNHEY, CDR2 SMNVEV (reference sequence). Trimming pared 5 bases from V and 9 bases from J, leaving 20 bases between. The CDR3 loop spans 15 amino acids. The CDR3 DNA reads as TGTGCCAGCAGTCCCTCTTTGGGTTACGGGTCTGAGCAGTTCTTC. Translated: CASSPSLGYGSEQFF.

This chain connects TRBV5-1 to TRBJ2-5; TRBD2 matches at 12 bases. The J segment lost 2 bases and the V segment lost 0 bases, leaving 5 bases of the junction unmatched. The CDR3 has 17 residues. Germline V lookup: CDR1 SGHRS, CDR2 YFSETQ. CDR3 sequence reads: CASSLGLAGVRQETQYF. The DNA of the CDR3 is TGCGCCAGCAGCTTGGGACTAGCGGGAGTCCGACAAGAGACCCAGTACTTC.

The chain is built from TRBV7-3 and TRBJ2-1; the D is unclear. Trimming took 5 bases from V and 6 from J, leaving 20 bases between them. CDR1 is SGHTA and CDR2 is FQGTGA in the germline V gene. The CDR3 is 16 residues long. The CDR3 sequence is CASSPQIGRYRNEQFF. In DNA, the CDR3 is TGTGCCAGCAGCCCCCAGATAGGGCGGTATCGCAATGAGCAGTTCTTC.

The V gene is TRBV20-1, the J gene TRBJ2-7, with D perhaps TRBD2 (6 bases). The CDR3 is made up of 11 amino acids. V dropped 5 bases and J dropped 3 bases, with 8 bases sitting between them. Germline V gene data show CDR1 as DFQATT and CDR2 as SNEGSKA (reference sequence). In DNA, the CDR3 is TGCAGTGCTGGGGGGATCTACGAGCAGTACTTC. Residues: CSAGGIYEQYF.

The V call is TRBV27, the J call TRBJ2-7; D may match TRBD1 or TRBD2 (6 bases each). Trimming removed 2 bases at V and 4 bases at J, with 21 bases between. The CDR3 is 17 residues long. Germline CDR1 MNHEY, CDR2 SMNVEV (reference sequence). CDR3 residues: CASSLRGVGPQPYEQYF. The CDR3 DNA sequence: TGTGCCAGCAGTTTAAGGGGGGTGGGGCCCCAGCCTTACGAGCAGTACTTC.

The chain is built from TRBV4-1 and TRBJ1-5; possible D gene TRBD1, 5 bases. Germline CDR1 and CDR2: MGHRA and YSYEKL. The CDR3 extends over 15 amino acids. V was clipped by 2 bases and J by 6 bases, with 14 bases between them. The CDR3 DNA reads TGCGCCAGCAGCCAAATCCTGGGGGGGGTTCAGCCCCAGCATTTT. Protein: CASSQILGGVQPQHF.

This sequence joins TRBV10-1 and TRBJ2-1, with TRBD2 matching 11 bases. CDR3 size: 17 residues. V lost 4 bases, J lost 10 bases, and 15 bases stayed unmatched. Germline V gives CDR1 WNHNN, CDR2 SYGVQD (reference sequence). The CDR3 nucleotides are TGCGCCAGCAGTGGCTCGGTTAGCGGGAGGGTCCCAGGGGAGCAGTTCTTC. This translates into CASSGSVSGRVPGEQFF.

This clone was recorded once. The CDR3 DNA reads TGTGCCAGAAGCTTGGCAGGCAGGGAGGAAGATACGCAGTATTTT. Residues: CARSLAGREEDTQYF. The genes are TRBV5-3 and TRBJ2-3, with D perhaps TRBD2 (6 bases). TRBV5-3 is sorted into the ORF group, with uncertain function. The CDR3 runs to 15 residues. V lost 0 bases and J 5 bases, leaving 13 bases between the germline ends.

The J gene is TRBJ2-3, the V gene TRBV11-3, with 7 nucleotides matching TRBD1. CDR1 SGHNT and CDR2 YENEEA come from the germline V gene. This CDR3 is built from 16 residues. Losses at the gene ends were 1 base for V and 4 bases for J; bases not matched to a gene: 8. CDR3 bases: TGTGCCAGCAGCTTAGGACGACAGGGTTGGGCAGATACGCAGTATTTT. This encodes CASSLGRQGWADTQYF. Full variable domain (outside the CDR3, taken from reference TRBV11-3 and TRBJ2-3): EAGVVQSPRYKIIEKKQPVAFWCNPISGHNTLYWYLQNLGQGPELLIRYENEEAVDDSQLPKDRFSAERLKGVDSTLKIQPAELGDSAVYLCASSLGRQGWADTQYFGPGTRLTVL.